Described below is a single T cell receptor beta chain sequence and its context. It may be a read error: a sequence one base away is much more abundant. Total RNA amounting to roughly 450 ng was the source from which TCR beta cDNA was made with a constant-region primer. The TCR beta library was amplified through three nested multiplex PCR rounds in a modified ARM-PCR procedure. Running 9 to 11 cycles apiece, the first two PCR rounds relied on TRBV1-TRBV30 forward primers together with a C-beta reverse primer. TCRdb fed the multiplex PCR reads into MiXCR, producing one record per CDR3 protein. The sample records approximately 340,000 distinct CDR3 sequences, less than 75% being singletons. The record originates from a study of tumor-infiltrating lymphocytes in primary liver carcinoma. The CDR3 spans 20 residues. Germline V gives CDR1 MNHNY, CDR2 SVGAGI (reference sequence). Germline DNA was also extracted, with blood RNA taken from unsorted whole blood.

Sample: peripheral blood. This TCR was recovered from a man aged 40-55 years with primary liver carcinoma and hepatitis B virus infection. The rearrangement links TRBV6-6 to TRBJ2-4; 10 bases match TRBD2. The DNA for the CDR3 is TGTACCAGCAGTCCCGAACGCCGAACGGGAACCAGCGGGAGGGCAAACATTCAGTACTTC. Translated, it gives CTSSPERRTGTSGRANIQYF.